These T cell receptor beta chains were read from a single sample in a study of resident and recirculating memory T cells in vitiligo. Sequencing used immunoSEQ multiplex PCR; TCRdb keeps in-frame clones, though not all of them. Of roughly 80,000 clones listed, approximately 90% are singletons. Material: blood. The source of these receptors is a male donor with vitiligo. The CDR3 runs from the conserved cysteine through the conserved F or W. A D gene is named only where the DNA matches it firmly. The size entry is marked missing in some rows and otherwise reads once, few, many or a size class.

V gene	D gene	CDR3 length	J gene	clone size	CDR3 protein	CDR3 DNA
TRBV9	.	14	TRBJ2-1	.	CASSVSDRKDEQFF	TGTGCCAGCAGCGTAAGCGACAGGAAGGATGAGCAGTTCTTC
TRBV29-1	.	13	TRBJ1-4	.	CSVEDSKNEKLFF	TGCAGCGTTGAGGACAGCAAGAATGAAAAACTGTTTTTT
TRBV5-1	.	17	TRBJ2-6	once	CASSLVGAVSGANVLTF	TGCGCCAGCAGCTTGGTGGGGGCAGTCTCTGGGGCCAACGTCCTGACTTTC
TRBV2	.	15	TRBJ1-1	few	CATGETGHPNTEAFF	TGTGCCACCGGGGAGACGGGACATCCGAACACTGAAGCTTTCTTT
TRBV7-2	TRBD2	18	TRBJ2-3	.	CASSLELTSGSRTDTQYF	TGTGCCAGCAGCTTAGAGCTGACTAGCGGGAGTAGGACAGATACGCAGTATTTT
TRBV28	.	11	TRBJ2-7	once	CASMRVGEQYF	TGTGCCAGCATGAGGGTGGGCGAGCAGTACTTC
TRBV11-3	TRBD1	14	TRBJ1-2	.	CASSPTGVSYGYTF	TGTGCCAGCAGCCCGACAGGGGTCTCCTATGGCTACACCTTC
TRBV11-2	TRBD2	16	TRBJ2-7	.	CASSLVGGRARYEQYF	TGTGCCAGCAGCTTAGTTGGCGGGAGGGCCAGGTACGAGCAGTACTTC
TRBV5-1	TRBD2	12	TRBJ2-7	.	CASSRGVREQYF	TGCGCCAGCAGCCGGGGGGTTAGGGAGCAGTACTTC
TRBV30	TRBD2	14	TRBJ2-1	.	CAWTRTSGYNEQFF	TGTGCCTGGACTAGGACTAGCGGATACAATGAGCAGTTCTTC
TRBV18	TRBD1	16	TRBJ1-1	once	CASSPPNRVTGAEAFF	TGTGCCAGCTCACCACCGAACAGGGTCACAGGGGCTGAAGCTTTCTTT
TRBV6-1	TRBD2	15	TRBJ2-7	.	CASSGGLAVLYEQYF	TGTGCCAGCAGTGGGGGACTAGCGGTCTTGTACGAGCAGTACTTC
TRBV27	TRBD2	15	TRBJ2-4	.	CASSYTGRSKNIQYF	TGTGCCAGCAGTTACACCGGGAGGTCCAAAAACATTCAGTACTTC
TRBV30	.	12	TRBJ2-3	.	CAWSVLADTQYF	TGTGCCTGGAGTGTACTGGCAGATACGCAGTATTTT
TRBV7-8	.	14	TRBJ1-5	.	CASSRYRRNQPQHF	TGTGCCAGCAGTCGTTACAGAAGAAATCAGCCCCAGCATTTT
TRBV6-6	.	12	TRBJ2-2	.	CASSSSTGELFF	TGTGCCAGCAGCTCCTCCACCGGGGAGCTGTTTTTT
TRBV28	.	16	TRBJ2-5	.	CASSLAPAGALKTQYF	TGTGCCAGCAGTTTAGCTCCCGCGGGGGCGCTTAAGACCCAGTACTTC
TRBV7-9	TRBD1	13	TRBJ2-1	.	CANHRTGANEQFF	TGTGCCAACCACCGAACAGGGGCCAATGAGCAGTTCTTC
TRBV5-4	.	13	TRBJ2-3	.	CASSWRLTDTQYF	TGTGCCAGCAGCTGGCGGCTCACAGATACGCAGTATTTT
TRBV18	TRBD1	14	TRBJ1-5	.	CASSPDRGSQPQHF	TGTGCCAGCTCACCCGACAGGGGAAGTCAGCCCCAGCATTTT
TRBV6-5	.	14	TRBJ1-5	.	CASSLTARVWPQHF	TGTGCCAGCAGCTTGACGGCGAGGGTGTGGCCCCAGCATTTT
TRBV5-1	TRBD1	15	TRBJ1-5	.	CASSDGQGSEKPQHF	TGCGCCAGCAGCGATGGACAGGGCAGTGAGAAGCCCCAGCATTTT
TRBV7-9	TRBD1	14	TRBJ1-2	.	CASSIGQGASGYTF	TGTGCCAGCAGCATCGGACAGGGGGCTAGCGGCTACACCTTC
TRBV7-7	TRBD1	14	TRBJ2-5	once	CASSLQGAWETQYF	TGTGCCAGCAGCTTACAGGGGGCCTGGGAGACCCAGTACTTC
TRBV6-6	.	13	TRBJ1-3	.	CASWQGPGNTIYF	TGTGCCAGCTGGCAGGGTCCGGGAAACACCATATATTTT